The 27 T cell receptor beta chains below all came from one sample that was sequenced in a study of blood T cells in healthy people across ages. With a J-beta primer mix and a sample-barcoded 5' primer, a second PCR ran about 7 to 11 cycles. TCRdb used MiXCR to reprocess the 5' RACE reads, holding one entry per CDR3 protein. The repertoire has some 850,000 distinct CDR3 sequences, around a quarter of them found once; the top ten carry 3%. These same data were also listed under a study on T cells of mothers and their children.

The sample comprised blood. These receptors all come from a boy aged 5-17 years in good health.

The gene calls are TRBV2 and TRBJ2-2; D is uncertain. CDR3 length: 14 residues. Germline V gene data show CDR1 as SNHLY and CDR2 as FYNNEI. The V end was cut by 8 bases, the J end by 2 bases, with 12 bases between. The CDR3 bases are TGTGCCAGCGGCCGTGCCTTTAACACCGGGGAGCTGTTTTTT. Its translation: CASGRAFNTGELFF.

The chain uses TRBV5-1 and TRBJ2-1, with a weak D call TRBD2 (6 bases). The CDR3 has 14 amino acids. Trimming stripped 4 bases from V and 7 bases from J, with 15 bases between. Germline lookup yields CDR1 SGHRS and CDR2 YFSETQ. CDR3 sequence: CASSHGLSGNEQFF. The CDR3 DNA is TGCGCCAGCAGCCACGGACTATCGGGGAATGAGCAGTTCTTC.

The rearrangement uses TRBV7-3 and TRBJ2-2, with 9 bases aligning to TRBD1. Germline assignment: CDR1 SGHTA and CDR2 FQGTGA. Trimming cost V 5 bases and J 6 bases; bases outside gene matches: 4. The CDR3 is made up of 14 amino acids. The CDR3 loop is CASSETGGPGELFF. The CDR3 bases are TGTGCCAGCAGCGAGACAGGGGGGCCCGGGGAGCTGTTTTTT.

This clonotype was picked up a small number of times. J is TRBJ2-5 and V is TRBV30, with a tentative D call TRBD2 (5 bases). V lost 3 bases and J 2 bases, leaving 16 bases between the germline ends. This CDR3 is 15 amino acids long. Germline CDR1 reads GTSNPN; CDR2 reads SVGIG (reference sequence). CDR3: CAWRMAGQIQETQYF. The CDR3 bases are TGTGCCTGGAGGATGGCGGGTCAGATACAAGAGACCCAGTACTTC.

V usage is TRBV20-1 and J usage is TRBJ2-2; 14 nucleotides line up with TRBD2. The CDR3 contains 14 residues. V was pared by 6 bases and J by 6 bases, with 3 bases of the junction left unmatched. CDR1 and CDR2 (germline): DFQATT, SNEGSKA (reference sequence). The CDR3 loop reads CSAPTSGGAGELFF. The CDR3 nucleotides are TGCAGTGCACCGACTAGCGGGGGGGCCGGGGAGCTGTTTTTT.

CDR3 region: CASSQSKGRDTQYF. CDR3 DNA sequence: TGCGCCAGCAGCCAATCTAAGGGGAGAGATACGCAGTATTTT. The J gene is TRBJ2-3, the V gene TRBV4-1, with D perhaps being TRBD1 or TRBD2 (5 bases each). V was trimmed by 2 bases and J by 5 bases, leaving 11 bases between them. Germline CDR1 reads MGHRA; CDR2 reads YSYEKL. The CDR3 sequence is 14 residues long.

Worth noting for this clonotype: Relative to the germline gene, one junction end is altered; a read error may explain this. The rearrangement links TRBV29-1 to TRBJ2-1; D remains ambiguous. Germline assignment: CDR1 SQVTM and CDR2 ANQGSEA. CDR3 length equals 11 residues. The CDR3 loop is CSVGSYNEQSF. CDR3 bases: TGCAGCGTTGGGTCCTACAATGAGCAGTCCTTC.

This clonotype occurred a few times. Germline and junction disagree at one end, which may indicate a read error. V is TRBV6-1 and J is TRBJ2-4; the match to TRBD2 covers 10 bases. Germline V CDR1 and CDR2: MNHNS, SASEGT. CDR3 size: 18 residues. CDR3 nucleotide sequence: TGTGCCAGCAGTGCCTATCTTAGCGGGGGGACATCCAAAAACATTCAGTGCTTC. It yields the protein CASSAYLSGGTSKNIQCF.

The rearrangement links TRBV5-1 to TRBJ2-1, with TRBD2 matching over 11 bases. The last part of the DNA fits TRBJ2-7 better; the J call may be wrong. This CDR3 spans 16 amino acids. CDR1 and CDR2 (germline): SGHRS, YFSETQ. CDR3 coding DNA: TGCGCCAGCAGCTTATCTTTAGCGGGAGGGCCGGCCGAGCAGTACTTC. Encoded protein: CASSLSLAGGPAEQYF.

The V and J genes are TRBV7-9 and TRBJ2-1; D is perhaps TRBD2 (7 bases). Trimming cost V 4 bases and J 6 bases, with 16 bases left between them. Germline lookup yields CDR1 SEHNR and CDR2 FQNEAQ (reference sequence). The CDR3 contains 15 residues. The CDR3, as DNA: TGTGCCAGCAGCTGGGAGGGGGGATTTATCAATGAGCAGTTCTTC. Protein sequence: CASSWEGGFINEQFF.

This clonotype appeared a single time. In DNA, the CDR3 is TGCAGTGCTAGAGATTTCTTGCAACGGGGGGGCCAACCCACAGATACGCAGTATTTT. This gives the protein CSARDFLQRGGQPTDTQYF. The chain couples TRBV20-1 to TRBJ2-3, with 8 bases lining up with TRBD2. The germline V gene has CDR1 DFQATT and CDR2 SNEGSKA (reference sequence). The junction had 16 bases not matched to a gene; V was cut back by 0 bases and J by 2 bases. This CDR3 has 19 residues.

The V and J genes are TRBV20-1 and TRBJ2-5; 10 nucleotides align to TRBD2. The CDR3 runs 17 residues. After removal of 1 base from V and 5 bases from J, the junction contained 13 bases not matched to a gene. CDR1 and CDR2 (germline): DFQATT, SNEGSKA (reference sequence). CDR3 coding DNA: TGCAGTGCTAGAGGGGGTACTAGCGGGGAGCCCTTGGAGACCCAGTACTTC. This translates into CSARGGTSGEPLETQYF.

This clonotype was detected a few times. The chain links TRBV6-1 to TRBJ2-5, with 9 bases identical to TRBD1. The CDR3 totals 14 residues. The trim removed 7 bases at V and 2 bases at J, leaving 5 bases unmatched. The V gene's germline CDR1 is MNHNS and CDR2 SASEGT. The CDR3: CASMPGQGQETQYF. The CDR3 DNA is TGTGCCAGCATGCCGGGACAGGGACAAGAGACCCAGTACTTC.

The chain combines TRBV10-3 with TRBJ2-5; 8 bases match TRBD1. The ends lost 11 bases at V and 0 bases at J; junction bases unmatched: 8. Germline values: CDR1 ENHRY, CDR2 SYGVKD. The CDR3 length is 14 residues. The DNA for the CDR3 is TGTGCCGTTGGAGGACAGGGATACCAAGAGACCCAGTACTTC. This codes for CAVGGQGYQETQYF.

This clonotype has just a few counts. The chain couples TRBV3-1 to TRBJ2-5; TRBD2 agrees at 9 bases. Looked up from germline, CDR1 is LGHDT and CDR2 is YNNKEL (reference sequence). The length of the CDR3 is 15 residues. Trimming at V came to 4 bases and at J to 5 bases, leaving 8 bases not matched to a gene. The CDR3 DNA is TGTGCCAGCAGCCCGAGCGGGGGGCGTTCGGAGACCCAGTACTTC. This translates into CASSPSGGRSETQYF.

V gene TRBV11-2 combines with J gene TRBJ2-4; D may correspond to TRBD1 or TRBD2 (5 bases each). The CDR3 is 16 amino acids. Trimming stripped 1 base from V and 1 base from J, with 11 bases between. CDR1 and CDR2 from the germline V gene are SGHAT and FQNNGV. The CDR3 protein is CASSLVGREAKNIQYF. The CDR3 nucleotides read TGTGCCAGCAGCTTAGTTGGCAGGGAGGCCAAAAACATTCAGTACTTC. The whole variable domain, remainder taken from reference TRBV11-2 and TRBJ2-4, is EAGVAQSPRYKIIEKRQSVAFWCNPISGHATLYWYQQILGQGPKLLIQFQNNGVVDDSQLPKDRFSAERLKGVDSTLKIQPAKLEDSAVYLCASSLVGREAKNIQYFGAGTRLSVL.

The chain is built from TRBV20-1 and TRBJ2-5, with D possibly being TRBD1 (6 bases). V lost 5 bases and J 5 bases, leaving 15 bases between the germline ends. This CDR3 contains 13 residues. Germline V CDR1 and CDR2: DFQATT, SNEGSKA (reference sequence). CDR3 protein: CSAWPGAVETQYF. The CDR3 DNA is TGCAGTGCTTGGCCAGGGGCGGTCGAGACCCAGTACTTC.

V and J are TRBV12-3 or TRBV12-4 and TRBJ2-1; D not certain. V dropped 5 bases and J dropped 5 bases, with 16 bases sitting between them. This CDR3 region has 15 residues. CDR3 sequence reads: CASSARQANHNEQFF. The CDR3 bases are TGTGCCAGCAGTGCGAGGCAAGCTAATCACAATGAGCAGTTCTTC.

This clonotype appeared a few times. CDR3 sequence: CSVEDGRRGESQETQYF. CDR3 DNA sequence: TGCAGCGTTGAAGACGGCCGAAGAGGAGAATCCCAAGAGACCCAGTACTTC. The V call is TRBV29-1, the J call TRBJ2-5, with no clear D. The germline V gene has CDR1 SQVTM and CDR2 ANQGSEA. Trimming took off 0 bases at V and 1 base at J, with 18 bases between the two ends. The CDR3 spans 17 residues. The variable domain in full, with the rest retrieved from reference TRBV29-1 and TRBJ2-5, is SAVISQKPSRDICQRGTSLTIQCQVDSQVTMMFWYRQQPGQSLTLIATANQGSEATYESGFVIDKFPISRPNLTFSTLTVSNMSPEDSSIYLCSVEDGRRGESQETQYFGPGTRLLVL.

The table lists this clonotype with a few counts. The chain employs TRBV4-2 and TRBJ2-5; possibly TRBD2 for D (7 bases). The J call may be mistaken, given a closer DNA end match to TRBJ2-7. The CDR3 sequence is 14 residues long. CDR1 and CDR2 from the germline V gene are LGHNA and YNFKEQ. The CDR3 is CASSQAGGLLEQYF. The DNA for the CDR3 is TGTGCCAGCAGCCAAGCGGGGGGCCTCCTCGAGCAGTACTTC.

The chain links TRBV12-3 or TRBV12-4 to TRBJ1-1; unclear D gene. The V end was cut by 3 bases, the J end by 7 bases, with 9 bases between. The CDR3 sequence is 12 residues long. The CDR3 DNA reads as TGTGCCAGCAGTTTTACGGGATTTGAAGCTTTCTTT. Translation: CASSFTGFEAFF.

The chain couples TRBV9 to TRBJ2-3; D is uncertain. The germline V gene has CDR1 SGDLS and CDR2 YYNGEE. The CDR3 runs 14 residues. Trimming pared 1 base from V and 6 bases from J, leaving 12 bases between. CDR3 residues: CASSVRVLPDTQYF. The CDR3 DNA follows: TGTGCCAGCAGCGTAAGGGTCCTCCCGGATACGCAGTATTTT. Complete variable domain (other parts from reference TRBV9 and TRBJ2-3): DSGVTQTPKHLITATGQRVTLRCSPRSGDLSVYWYQQSLDQGLQFLIQYYNGEERAKGNILERFSAQQFPDLHSELNLSSLELGDSALYFCASSVRVLPDTQYFGPGTRLTVL.

The genes are TRBV3-1 and TRBJ1-2; D gene unclear. Germline values: CDR1 LGHDT, CDR2 YNNKEL (reference sequence). CDR3 length: 15 residues. The ends were cut back, 0 bases at V and 2 bases at J, with 10 bases in the middle. The CDR3 loop reads CASSQEHYSNYGYTF. The CDR3 DNA follows: TGTGCCAGCAGCCAAGAGCATTATTCAAACTATGGCTACACCTTC.

In its sample, this clonotype was seen a few times. The chain carries TRBV29-1 and TRBJ1-6, with a tentative D call TRBD1 (5 bases). The germline V and J ends were trimmed by 5 bases and 6 bases, with 8 bases remaining between them. CDR1 and CDR2 (germline): SQVTM, ANQGSEA. The CDR3 is 12 residues long. The CDR3 sequence: CSVRDGNSPLHF. In DNA, the CDR3 is TGCAGCGTTCGGGACGGTAATTCACCCCTCCACTTT. The complete variable domain, with remaining parts taken from reference TRBV29-1 and TRBJ1-6, reads SAVISQKPSRDICQRGTSLTIQCQVDSQVTMMFWYRQQPGQSLTLIATANQGSEATYESGFVIDKFPISRPNLTFSTLTVSNMSPEDSSIYLCSVRDGNSPLHFGNGTRLTVT.

The chain has TRBV5-1 and TRBJ1-2; tentatively, D is TRBD1 (6 bases). The CDR3 loop spans 15 amino acids. Germline loops: CDR1 SGHRS, CDR2 YFSETQ. Trimming left V 5 bases short and J 2 bases short, with 16 bases between. This chain's CDR3 is CASRPDRLFNYGYTF. In DNA form, the CDR3 reads TGCGCCAGCAGACCAGACAGGCTCTTCAACTATGGCTACACCTTC.

There are a few counts of this clonotype. One end of the junction fails to match germline, which may point to a read error. The CDR3 here is CASSLTAVAGGQETQYF. The CDR3 DNA reads as TGTGCCAGCAGCCTAACCGCCGTAGCGGGGGGCCAAGAGACCCAGTACTTC. The chain carries TRBV7-3 and TRBJ2-5; 10 bases map to TRBD2. This CDR3 is built from 17 residues. Germline CDR1 is SGHTA and CDR2 is FQGTGA.

The V gene is TRBV7-2, the J gene TRBJ2-7; D is possibly TRBD2 (6 bases). Germline V lookup: CDR1 SGHTA, CDR2 FQGNSA. The V gene lost 4 bases and the J gene lost 2 bases, with 15 bases spanning the gap. There are 15 residues in the CDR3. The CDR3 reads CASSWGGGSTYEQYF. The CDR3 DNA follows: TGTGCCAGCAGCTGGGGAGGCGGTTCCACCTACGAGCAGTACTTC.